The rows below give T cell receptor beta chains drawn from one sample of a study of radiation and T cells in renal cell carcinoma. Assay: immunoSEQ multiplex PCR; the TCRdb copy retains only in-frame clones and omits some. This sample has some 72,000 clones, with about 80% found just once. This specimen consisted of blood, obtained from a patient whose treatment included radiotherapy and nephrectomy. All receptors come from a man aged 60 to 75 with renal cell carcinoma. CDR3s include the opening cysteine and the closing phenylalanine or tryptophan. D genes are given only for firm matches. The size field is filled for only some rows; it gives once, few, many or a size class.

v_call: TRBV5-1
clone_size: .
cdr3_length: 13
d_call: .
j_call: TRBJ2-4
cdr3_aa: CASSLSRENIQYF
cdr3_nt: TGCGCCAGCAGCTTGTCCAGGGAAAACATTCAGTACTTC

v_call: TRBV27
clone_size: .
cdr3_length: 16
d_call: TRBD1
j_call: TRBJ2-3
cdr3_aa: CASSRRGTVSTDTQYF
cdr3_nt: TGTGCCAGCAGTAGGAGAGGGACAGTTAGCACAGATACGCAGTATTTT

v_call: TRBV15
clone_size: .
cdr3_length: 8
d_call: .
j_call: TRBJ1-2
cdr3_aa: CATSPGAF
cdr3_nt: TGTGCCACCAGCCCCGGCGCCTTC

v_call: TRBV4-1
clone_size: .
cdr3_length: 15
d_call: .
j_call: TRBJ2-1
cdr3_aa: CASSPSGSSYNEQFF
cdr3_nt: TGCGCCAGCAGTCCCTCGGGGAGCTCCTACAATGAGCAGTTCTTC

v_call: TRBV10-1
clone_size: .
cdr3_length: 16
d_call: .
j_call: TRBJ2-1
cdr3_aa: CASTAGDWSSYNEQFF
cdr3_nt: TGCGCCAGCACCGCCGGGGACTGGAGCTCCTACAATGAGCAGTTCTTC

v_call: TRBV7-9
clone_size: few
cdr3_length: 14
d_call: TRBD1
j_call: TRBJ1-1
cdr3_aa: CASSQQGPYTEAFF
cdr3_nt: TGTGCCAGCAGCCAACAGGGGCCGTACACTGAAGCTTTCTTT

v_call: TRBV13
clone_size: .
cdr3_length: 13
d_call: .
j_call: TRBJ1-2
cdr3_aa: CASSTPGKLGYTF
cdr3_nt: TGTGCCAGCAGCACCCCAGGGAAATTGGGCTACACCTTC

v_call: TRBV19
clone_size: .
cdr3_length: 15
d_call: .
j_call: TRBJ2-7
cdr3_aa: CASSIVTSPSYEQYF
cdr3_nt: TGTGCCAGTAGTATTGTGACATCCCCCTCCTACGAGCAGTACTTC

v_call: TRBV19
clone_size: .
cdr3_length: 14
d_call: .
j_call: TRBJ2-7
cdr3_aa: CASSLNRESYEQYF
cdr3_nt: TGTGCCAGTAGTCTAAACAGGGAAAGCTACGAGCAGTACTTC

v_call: TRBV4-1
clone_size: few
cdr3_length: 15
d_call: .
j_call: TRBJ2-1
cdr3_aa: CASRKTGTGNNEQFF
cdr3_nt: TGCGCCAGCAGAAAGACCGGGACCGGAAACAATGAGCAGTTCTTC

v_call: TRBV11-2
clone_size: few
cdr3_length: 16
d_call: .
j_call: TRBJ2-3
cdr3_aa: CASSPGRGGLTDTQYF
cdr3_nt: TGTGCCAGCAGCCCTGGTAGAGGGGGACTCACAGATACGCAGTATTTT

v_call: TRBV20-1
clone_size: .
cdr3_length: 10
d_call: .
j_call: TRBJ2-7
cdr3_aa: CSAVLYEQYF
cdr3_nt: TGCAGTGCTGTGTTGTACGAGCAGTACTTC

v_call: TRBV5-4
clone_size: few
cdr3_length: 15
d_call: .
j_call: TRBJ2-7
cdr3_aa: CASSPRGGEGYEQYF
cdr3_nt: TGTGCCAGCAGCCCGAGGGGGGGAGAAGGGTACGAGCAGTACTTC

v_call: TRBV5-1
clone_size: few
cdr3_length: 16
d_call: .
j_call: TRBJ2-7
cdr3_aa: CASSSRPKEVGYEQYF
cdr3_nt: TGCGCCAGCAGCTCCCGACCGAAAGAGGTTGGCTACGAGCAGTACTTC

v_call: TRBV5-1
clone_size: .
cdr3_length: 14
d_call: TRBD2
j_call: TRBJ2-3
cdr3_aa: CASSVAGVGDTQYF
cdr3_nt: TGCGCCAGCAGCGTAGCGGGAGTAGGAGATACGCAGTATTTT

v_call: TRBV7-2
clone_size: .
cdr3_length: 16
d_call: TRBD2
j_call: TRBJ2-1
cdr3_aa: CASSRRLAGGINEQFF
cdr3_nt: TGTGCCAGCAGCCGACGACTAGCGGGTGGGATCAATGAGCAGTTCTTC

v_call: TRBV7-2
clone_size: .
cdr3_length: 14
d_call: .
j_call: TRBJ2-1
cdr3_aa: CASSSGTAVDEQFF
cdr3_nt: TGTGCCAGCAGCTCGGGGACCGCGGTCGATGAGCAGTTCTTC

v_call: TRBV21-1
clone_size: .
cdr3_length: 12
d_call: .
j_call: TRBJ2-3
cdr3_aa: CASSKDADTQYF
cdr3_nt: TGTGCCAGCAGCAAAGATGCAGATACGCAGTATTTT

v_call: TRBV2
clone_size: few
cdr3_length: 15
d_call: .
j_call: TRBJ1-5
cdr3_aa: CASSEALGVGQPQHF
cdr3_nt: TGTGCCAGCAGTGAAGCACTCGGGGTGGGCCAGCCCCAGCATTTT

v_call: TRBV7-8
clone_size: .
cdr3_length: 15
d_call: .
j_call: TRBJ2-7
cdr3_aa: CASSLGASRAYEQYF
cdr3_nt: TGTGCCAGCAGCTTGGGGGCGTCCAGGGCCTACGAGCAGTACTTC

v_call: TRBV5-1
clone_size: .
cdr3_length: 14
d_call: .
j_call: TRBJ2-2
cdr3_aa: CASSLGGIAGELFF
cdr3_nt: TGCGCCAGCAGCTTAGGAGGGATCGCCGGGGAGCTGTTTTTT

v_call: TRBV7-9
clone_size: few
cdr3_length: 16
d_call: .
j_call: TRBJ1-6
cdr3_aa: CASSLSSTRNNSPLHF
cdr3_nt: TGTGCCAGCAGCTTATCCTCGACAAGGAATAATTCACCCCTCCACTTT

v_call: TRBV27
clone_size: .
cdr3_length: 15
d_call: .
j_call: TRBJ2-5
cdr3_aa: CASSNIGWGQETQYF
cdr3_nt: TGTGCCAGCAGCAACATTGGTTGGGGTCAAGAGACCCAGTACTTC

v_call: TRBV6-6
clone_size: .
cdr3_length: 16
d_call: .
j_call: TRBJ2-1
cdr3_aa: CASTRPRGLDYNEQFF
cdr3_nt: TGTGCCAGCACACGCCCAAGGGGACTGGACTACAATGAGCAGTTCTTC

v_call: TRBV6-1
clone_size: once
cdr3_length: 14
d_call: TRBD1
j_call: TRBJ2-1
cdr3_aa: CASSAGGWGNEQFF
cdr3_nt: TGTGCCAGCAGCGCAGGGGGTTGGGGGAATGAGCAGTTCTTC

v_call: TRBV7-2
clone_size: .
cdr3_length: 16
d_call: .
j_call: TRBJ2-5
cdr3_aa: CASSLALTGERETQYF
cdr3_nt: TGTGCCAGCAGCTTAGCGCTAACGGGAGAGCGAGAGACCCAGTACTTC

v_call: TRBV10-3
clone_size: .
cdr3_length: 15
d_call: .
j_call: TRBJ2-5
cdr3_aa: CAISESRTDQETQYF
cdr3_nt: TGTGCCATCAGTGAGTCCCGGACTGACCAAGAGACCCAGTACTTC

v_call: TRBV5-1
clone_size: .
cdr3_length: 15
d_call: .
j_call: TRBJ2-1
cdr3_aa: CASSLAGGVHNEQFF
cdr3_nt: TGCGCCAGCAGCTTGGCTGGCGGGGTGCACAATGAGCAGTTCTTC

v_call: TRBV19
clone_size: .
cdr3_length: 14
d_call: .
j_call: TRBJ1-1
cdr3_aa: CATSQGFGGTEAFF
cdr3_nt: TGTGCCACCTCACAGGGCTTCGGGGGCACTGAAGCTTTCTTT

v_call: TRBV7-9
clone_size: .
cdr3_length: 15
d_call: TRBD2
j_call: TRBJ2-7
cdr3_aa: CASSLAAGGGNEQYF
cdr3_nt: TGTGCCAGCAGCTTAGCAGCGGGAGGAGGTAACGAGCAGTACTTC

v_call: TRBV7-9
clone_size: .
cdr3_length: 12
d_call: .
j_call: TRBJ1-1
cdr3_aa: CASSPQLDEAFF
cdr3_nt: TGTGCCAGCAGCCCCCAGCTGGATGAAGCTTTCTTT

v_call: TRBV5-6
clone_size: .
cdr3_length: 15
d_call: .
j_call: TRBJ2-1
cdr3_aa: CASIRGPFSYNEQFF
cdr3_nt: TGTGCCAGCATTCGCGGACCTTTCTCCTACAATGAGCAGTTCTTC

v_call: TRBV7-2
clone_size: .
cdr3_length: 13
d_call: .
j_call: TRBJ2-7
cdr3_aa: CASSLGVSPEQYF
cdr3_nt: TGTGCCAGCAGCTTGGGGGTAAGTCCCGAGCAGTACTTC

v_call: TRBV29-1
clone_size: .
cdr3_length: 14
d_call: .
j_call: TRBJ1-4
cdr3_aa: CSVTWAGENEKLFF
cdr3_nt: TGCAGCGTCACGTGGGCAGGGGAGAATGAAAAACTGTTTTTT

v_call: TRBV4-1
clone_size: once
cdr3_length: 16
d_call: .
j_call: TRBJ1-1
cdr3_aa: CASSQGLGEGRTEAFF
cdr3_nt: TGCGCCAGCAGCCAAGGCCTAGGCGAGGGGCGGACTGAAGCTTTCTTT

v_call: TRBV11-2
clone_size: .
cdr3_length: 17
d_call: .
j_call: TRBJ1-4
cdr3_aa: CASSLYGVIGTNEKLFF
cdr3_nt: TGTGCCAGCAGCTTATACGGGGTAATAGGCACTAATGAAAAACTGTTTTTT

v_call: TRBV7-6
clone_size: once
cdr3_length: 13
d_call: .
j_call: TRBJ2-5
cdr3_aa: CASSSRSKETQYF
cdr3_nt: TGTGCCAGCAGCTCACGGTCGAAAGAGACCCAGTACTTC

v_call: TRBV10-2
clone_size: .
cdr3_length: 13
d_call: .
j_call: TRBJ1-1
cdr3_aa: CATVKRKDTEAFF
cdr3_nt: TGCGCCACCGTAAAAAGGAAGGACACTGAAGCTTTCTTT

v_call: TRBV28
clone_size: once
cdr3_length: 20
d_call: TRBD1
j_call: TRBJ2-7
cdr3_aa: CASSRALSGFTGTGTYEQYF
cdr3_nt: TGTGCCAGCAGTCGTGCTCTGTCCGGGTTTACCGGGACAGGGACCTACGAGCAGTACTTC

v_call: TRBV6-5
clone_size: once
cdr3_length: 16
d_call: TRBD1
j_call: TRBJ1-1
cdr3_aa: CASSYSDRGGHTEAFF
cdr3_nt: TGTGCCAGCAGTTACTCGGACAGGGGGGGACACACTGAAGCTTTCTTT

v_call: TRBV18
clone_size: .
cdr3_length: 16
d_call: .
j_call: TRBJ1-5
cdr3_aa: CASSPGGSYSNQPQHF
cdr3_nt: TGTGCCAGCTCACCAGGGGGATCTTATAGCAATCAGCCCCAGCATTTT

v_call: TRBV28
clone_size: .
cdr3_length: 15
d_call: .
j_call: TRBJ1-2
cdr3_aa: CASSLSNSRALGYTF
cdr3_nt: TGTGCCAGCAGTTTATCAAACAGTCGGGCGCTTGGCTACACCTTC

v_call: TRBV10-3
clone_size: .
cdr3_length: 15
d_call: TRBD2
j_call: TRBJ2-7
cdr3_aa: CAISGGSSGSYEQYF
cdr3_nt: TGTGCCATCAGTGGAGGGTCTAGCGGGAGCTACGAGCAGTACTTC